A single T cell receptor (beta chain) is shown here with its context. The antigen remains unidentified. The germline gives CDR1 GTSNPN, CDR2 SVGIG (reference sequence). Between the trimmed V and J ends, which lost 0 bases and 3 bases, there was a span of 15 bases. CDR3 length: 16 amino acids. This entry comes from a study of cytomegalovirus exposure and HLA in healthy donors. Both 60 Vbeta primers and 13 Jbeta primers went into the PCR. Using immunoSEQ multiplex PCR, the repertoire was profiled, and TCRdb retains in-frame clones only, with some absent. The sample contains some 190,000 clones, 70% to 80% of which appear only once. Whole-study findings and limits: Sequencing artifact likely explains a cluster of highly shared sequence variants. A previous analysis found most TCR beta V segments productive roughly 90% or roughly 30% of the time.

Sequenced input: PBMCs. This TCR derives from a woman in her twenties or thirties in good health and CMV-seropositive. The chain uses TRBV30 and TRBJ2-1, with D tentatively TRBD2 (6 bases). DNA for the CDR3: TGTGCCTGGAGTGTACGCGGGGCCTCATTCTACAATGAGCAGTTCTTC. Its translation is CAWSVRGASFYNEQFF. The full variable domain, its missing parts supplied by reference TRBV30 and TRBJ2-1, is SQTIHQWPATLVQPVGSPLSLECTVEGTSNPNLYWYRQAAGRGLQLLFYSVGIGQISSEVPQNLSASRPQDRQFILSSKKLLLSDSGFYLCAWSVRGASFYNEQFFGPGTRLTVL.